This passage covers 5 T cell receptor beta chains from one sample sequenced in a study of blood T cell repertoires in COVID-19. Libraries were prepared by immunoSEQ multiplex PCR; TCRdb keeps only in-frame clonotypes and omits some of them. The profile covers 150,000 to 200,000 clones, with roughly 83% appearing a single time and 1.5% taken by the ten largest. Sample: peripheral blood. The receptors originated from a human donor in a cohort sampled during active COVID-19.

This sequence joins TRBV11-2 and TRBJ2-2, with D perhaps TRBD2 (6 bases). Germline V gene lookup returns CDR1 SGHAT and CDR2 FQNNGV. V was clipped by 2 bases and J by 3 bases, with 7 bases between them. The length of the CDR3 is 14 residues. DNA for the CDR3: TGTGCCAGCAGCTTAAGGGACTACACCGGGGAGCTGTTTTTT. The encoded protein is CASSLRDYTGELFF.

V and J are TRBV6-1 and TRBJ2-7; 7 bases fit TRBD1. This CDR3 is 14 amino acids long. V was pared by 5 bases and J by 0 bases, with 4 bases of the junction left unmatched. Germline-derived CDR1 and CDR2 are MNHNS and SASEGT. The CDR3 loop is CASSTGQSSYEQYF. The CDR3 nucleotides read TGTGCCAGCAGTACGGGACAGAGCTCCTACGAGCAGTACTTC.

This CDR3 reads CASSLSGSTYTGELFF. As DNA, the CDR3 is TGCGCCAGTTCTCTATCCGGGTCTACCTACACCGGGGAGCTGTTTTTT. The chain has TRBV5-1 and TRBJ2-2; no reliable D call. CDR3 length equals 16 residues. Trimming left V 8 bases short and J 3 bases short, with 20 bases between. Germline loops: CDR1 SGHRS, CDR2 YFSETQ. Using reference TRBV5-1 and TRBJ2-2 for the parts outside the CDR3, the full variable domain is KAGVTQTPRYLIKTRGQQVTLSCSPISGHRSVSWYQQTPGQGLQFLFEYFSETQRNKGNFPGRFSGRQFSNSRSEMNVSTLELGDSALYLCASSLSGSTYTGELFFGEGSRLTVL.

The V call is TRBV6-2 or TRBV6-3, the J call TRBJ1-5; perhaps TRBD1 as D (5 bases). V was cut by 4 bases and J by 0 bases, with 13 bases left in between. The CDR3 loop spans 16 amino acids. The germline gives CDR1 MNHEY, CDR2 SVGEGT. The CDR3 sequence is CASSSWGGDSNQPQHF. The CDR3 DNA follows: TGTGCCAGCAGTTCATGGGGGGGGGATAGCAATCAGCCCCAGCATTTT.

In DNA form, the CDR3 reads TGTGCCAGCAGCGCCGGGACAGCGAATCAGCCCCAGCATTTT. Translating it yields CASSAGTANQPQHF. The rearrangement uses TRBV27 and TRBJ1-5, with 7 positions matching TRBD1. This CDR3 contains 14 residues. From germline, CDR1 is MNHEY and CDR2 SMNVEV (reference sequence). The trim removed 6 bases at V and 4 bases at J, leaving 6 bases unmatched.